The T cell receptor beta chain under discussion was sequenced for a study of tumor T cells in aggressive B-cell lymphoma. Clones were sequenced by immunoSEQ multiplex PCR, and TCRdb holds only the in-frame ones, with some missing. The repertoire holds 1,500 to 2,000 clones, with roughly 89% as singletons. Input material: tumor tissue. The clonotype originates from an adult with diffuse large B cell lymphoma.

CDR3 residues: CASSLVYGGDTQYF. The CDR3 nucleotides are TGTGCCAGCAGCTTAGTCTATGGCGGGGATACGCAGTATTTT. The genes are TRBV13 and TRBJ2-3; D may be TRBD2 (5 bases). This CDR3 region has 14 residues. The V gene lost 1 base and the J gene lost 6 bases, with 11 bases spanning the gap. Germline V CDR1 and CDR2: PRHDT, FYEKMQ (reference sequence).